The 28 T cell receptor beta chains below were found in one sample sequenced in a study of OX40 agonist ivuxolimab in advanced cancers. TCRdb keeps only in-frame clones here, not all; method: immunoSEQ multiplex PCR. The sample has around 74,000 clones; about 90% are singletons. Sequenced material: CD4+ or CD8+ T cells sorted from blood, taken in a trial of the OX40 agonist ivuxolimab. Every receptor here comes from an adult with an advanced solid tumor such as melanoma, head and neck, liver or kidney cancer.

This chain connects TRBV7-2 to TRBJ2-5, with 8 bases matching TRBD2. The CDR3 spans 12 residues. Per the germline V gene, CDR1 is SGHTA and CDR2 is FQGNSA. Germline trimming cut 6 bases from V and 10 bases from J; bases unmatched to any gene: 7. CDR3 bases: TGTGCCAGCAGAGGTAGCGGGATGATCCAGTACTTC. This gives the protein CASRGSGMIQYF.

The chain links TRBV7-2 to TRBJ1-4, with D perhaps TRBD1 (6 bases). The CDR3 contains 14 residues. V was trimmed by 3 bases and J by 5 bases, leaving 10 bases between them. Looked up from germline, CDR1 is SGHTA and CDR2 is FQGNSA. This chain's CDR3 is CASSFSGANEKLFF. Here the CDR3 DNA reads TGTGCCAGCAGCTTTTCAGGGGCAAATGAAAAACTGTTTTTT.

The rearrangement joins TRBV7-2 to TRBJ1-4, with TRBD1 matching over 9 bases. The germline V gene encodes CDR1 SGHTA and CDR2 FQGNSA. The CDR3 spans 15 residues. The V and J ends lost 5 bases and 7 bases, in that order; junction bases with no gene match: 8. The CDR3 nucleotides read TGTGCCAGCAGCCCCCGACAGGGGGAGGGTGAAAAACTGTTTTTT. Translating it yields CASSPRQGEGEKLFF.

The chain links TRBV18 to TRBJ1-5; TRBD1 aligns across 7 bases. Losses at the gene ends were 3 bases for V and 5 bases for J; bases not matched to a gene: 7. CDR1 KGHSH and CDR2 LQKENI come from the germline V gene. This CDR3 region has 15 residues. Here the CDR3 reads CASSPTGVGDQPQHF. As DNA, the CDR3 is TGTGCCAGCTCACCCACAGGGGTGGGAGATCAGCCCCAGCATTTT.

Details on this clone: This specimen includes other DNA sequences encoding the same CDR3. V usage is TRBV7-2 and J usage is TRBJ2-5, with TRBD2 identical over 10 bases. There are 14 residues in the CDR3. V shed 3 bases and J 5 bases; nucleotides not matched to a gene: 3. Germline V gene data show CDR1 as SGHTA and CDR2 as FQGNSA. CDR3 coding DNA: TGTGCCAGCAGCTTCGGACTAGCGGTCGAGACCCAGTACTTC. The encoded protein is CASSFGLAVETQYF. The full variable domain, rest sourced from reference TRBV7-2 and TRBJ2-5, is GAGVSQSPSNKVTEKGKDVELRCDPISGHTALYWYRQSLGQGLEFLIYFQGNSAPDKSGLPSDRFSAERTGGSVSTLTIQRTQQEDSAVYLCASSFGLAVETQYFGPGTRLLVL.

The chain carries TRBV7-9 and TRBJ2-7; 10 nucleotides align to TRBD1. From germline, CDR1 is SEHNR and CDR2 FQNEAQ (reference sequence). With V trimmed by 3 bases and J by 9 bases, 5 bases remained unmatched. The CDR3 sequence is 13 residues long. CDR3 nucleotide sequence: TGTGCCAGCAGCTTTAGATGGGACAGGGGGCAGTACTTC. Translated, it gives CASSFRWDRGQYF. Supplemented by reference TRBV7-9 and TRBJ2-7, the full variable domain reads DTGVSQNPRHKITKRGQNVTFRCDPISEHNRLYWYRQTLGQGPEFLTYFQNEAQLEKSRLLSDRFSAERPKGSFSTLEIQRTEQGDSAMYLCASSFRWDRGQYFGPGTRLTVT.

This clone was found a few times. The gene calls are TRBV11-3 and TRBJ2-7; no firm D call. Germline loops: CDR1 SGHNT, CDR2 YENEEA. CDR3 length: 14 amino acids. Deletions cut 3 bases from V and 3 bases from J, with 12 bases between. The CDR3 nucleotides read TGTGCCAGCAGCTTCCGGACGGACGGCTACGAGCAGTACTTC. It encodes CASSFRTDGYEQYF.

V gene TRBV15 combines with J gene TRBJ1-4; TRBD1 might be the D (6 bases). The germline V and J ends were trimmed by 7 bases and 4 bases, with 10 bases remaining between them. The germline CDR1 and CDR2 sequences are LNHNV and YYDKDF (reference sequence). This CDR3 is 13 amino acids long. DNA of the CDR3: TGTGCCACCAATCGGGGGCGTAATGAAAAACTGTTTTTT. Its protein is CATNRGRNEKLFF.

The gene calls are TRBV4-1 and TRBJ1-3, with D maybe TRBD1 (6 bases). Looked up from germline, CDR1 is MGHRA and CDR2 is YSYEKL. Trimming took 3 bases from V and 2 from J, leaving 20 bases between them. This CDR3 region has 18 residues. In DNA form, the CDR3 reads TGCGCCAGCAGCCACACCATGCCGCGGGGGCTGACTGGAAACACCATATATTTT. It yields the protein CASSHTMPRGLTGNTIYF.

The chain couples TRBV5-4 to TRBJ2-7; 10 bases line up with TRBD2. V gave up 5 bases and J gave up 5 bases; unmatched junction bases: 10. CDR1 and CDR2 (germline): SGHNT, YYREEE (reference sequence). The CDR3 extends over 15 amino acids. As DNA, the CDR3 is TGTGCCAGCAGTTCGACGGGACTAGCGATCCACGAGCAGTACTTC. Translation: CASSSTGLAIHEQYF. The whole variable domain, remainder taken from reference TRBV5-4 and TRBJ2-7, is ETGVTQSPTHLIKTRGQQVTLRCSSQSGHNTVSWYQQALGQGPQFIFQYYREEENGRGNFPPRFSGLQFPNYSSELNVNALELDDSALYLCASSSTGLAIHEQYFGPGTRLTVT.

This sequence joins TRBV5-1 and TRBJ2-3, with 8 bases identical to TRBD2. This CDR3 contains 16 residues. The germline V gene has CDR1 SGHRS and CDR2 YFSETQ. The ends lost 0 bases at V and 0 bases at J; junction bases unmatched: 3. DNA of the CDR3: TGCGCCAGCAGCTTGGGACTAGCGATTAGCACAGATACGCAGTATTTT. As protein: CASSLGLAISTDTQYF.

The rearrangement links TRBV6-1 to TRBJ2-5, with a possible D match to TRBD1 (5 bases). Trimming took 8 bases from V and 2 from J, leaving 18 bases between them. Germline V gene sequence: CDR1 MNHNS, CDR2 SASEGT. This CDR3 region has 15 residues. The chain's CDR3 is CASARRGYQQETQYF. CDR3 sequence (DNA): TGTGCCAGCGCCAGAAGGGGCTACCAACAAGAGACCCAGTACTTC.

The chain couples TRBV5-8 to TRBJ1-5; no firm D call. The CDR3 consists of 15 residues. In germline, CDR1 is SGHTS, CDR2 YDEGEE. The ends were cut back, 1 base at V and 4 bases at J, with 12 bases in the middle. CDR3 bases: TGTGCCAGCAGCTTGAGGCTCGGGGAGAATCAGCCCCAGCATTTT. Its translation is CASSLRLGENQPQHF.

The chain couples TRBV7-2 to TRBJ2-7; D could derive from TRBD1 or TRBD2 (5 bases each). Between the trimmed V and J ends, which lost 0 bases and 0 bases, there was a span of 12 bases. The CDR3 is made up of 16 amino acids. Germline CDR1 SGHTA, CDR2 FQGNSA. CDR3 nucleotide sequence: TGTGCCAGCAGCTTAGCGGGGGTAGGCCTCTCCTACGAGCAGTACTTC. Translating it yields CASSLAGVGLSYEQYF. Drawing the rest from reference TRBV7-2 and TRBJ2-7, the complete variable domain is GAGVSQSPSNKVTEKGKDVELRCDPISGHTALYWYRQSLGQGLEFLIYFQGNSAPDKSGLPSDRFSAERTGGSVSTLTIQRTQQEDSAVYLCASSLAGVGLSYEQYFGPGTRLTVT.

CDR3 sequence: CASSSTGGMNTEAFF. In nucleotides, the CDR3 is TGCGCCAGCAGTTCCACAGGGGGCATGAACACTGAAGCTTTCTTT. The gene calls are TRBV5-1 and TRBJ1-1; 9 bases line up with TRBD1. From germline, CDR1 is SGHRS and CDR2 YFSETQ. CDR3 length: 15 residues. V shed 5 bases and J 0 bases; nucleotides not matched to a gene: 5. The full variable domain, its missing parts supplied by reference TRBV5-1 and TRBJ1-1, is KAGVTQTPRYLIKTRGQQVTLSCSPISGHRSVSWYQQTPGQGLQFLFEYFSETQRNKGNFPGRFSGRQFSNSRSEMNVSTLELGDSALYLCASSSTGGMNTEAFFGQGTRLTVV.

The V gene is TRBV6-5, the J gene TRBJ1-2; 7 nucleotides line up with TRBD1. CDR3 length equals 13 residues. V dropped 5 bases and J dropped 5; count of bases not matched to a gene: 5. The germline gives CDR1 MNHEY, CDR2 SVGAGI. CDR3 nucleotide sequence: TGTGCCAGCAGTGGAGGGGGCGGGTATGGCTACACCTTC. This codes for CASSGGGGYGYTF.

The chain combines TRBV11-3 with TRBJ2-3; 7 positions match TRBD1. CDR3 length equals 18 residues. Germline lookup yields CDR1 SGHNT and CDR2 YENEEA. Germline trimming cut 0 bases from V and 0 bases from J; bases unmatched to any gene: 9. CDR3 region: CASSLDWGQPTSTDTQYF. The CDR3 DNA sequence: TGTGCCAGCAGCTTAGATTGGGGACAGCCCACAAGCACAGATACGCAGTATTTT.

This chain joins TRBV7-9 and TRBJ1-1; D is unresolved. This CDR3 has 14 amino acids. V dropped 4 bases and J dropped 3 bases, with 12 bases sitting between them. CDR1 and CDR2 from the germline V gene are SEHNR and FQNEAQ (reference sequence). As DNA, the CDR3 is TGTGCCAGCAGCTCGGCGTTGAAGTACACTGAAGCTTTCTTT. Protein: CASSSALKYTEAFF.

This clone came up once. Within the sample, other DNA sequences also encode this same CDR3. The genes are TRBV19 and TRBJ2-5; D gene uncertain. Germline loops: CDR1 LNHDA, CDR2 SQIVND (reference sequence). The length of the CDR3 is 13 residues. Trimming left V 3 bases short and J 1 base short, with 6 bases between. Here the CDR3 reads CASSIRTQETQYF. DNA for the CDR3: TGTGCCAGTAGTATTCGGACCCAAGAGACCCAGTACTTC. Supplemented by reference TRBV19 and TRBJ2-5, the full variable domain reads DGGITQSPKYLFRKEGQNVTLSCEQNLNHDAMYWYRQDPGQGLRLIYYSQIVNDFQKGDIAEGYSVSREKKESFPLTVTSAQKNPTAFYLCASSIRTQETQYFGPGTRLLVL.

The rearrangement uses TRBV15 and TRBJ1-1; D is perhaps TRBD1 (6 bases). Germline V lookup: CDR1 LNHNV, CDR2 YYDKDF (reference sequence). The V end lost 0 bases, the J end lost 4 bases, and 21 bases lay between the germline ends. The CDR3 contains 18 residues. The CDR3, as DNA: TGTGCCACCAGCAGAGATTTTAGGGACACCAACGGGGGCACTGAAGCTTTCTTT. The encoded protein is CATSRDFRDTNGGTEAFF.

This clone was counted once. The chain uses TRBV6-5 and TRBJ2-7, with TRBD2 matching over 7 bases. The CDR3 contains 14 residues. The V segment lost 5 bases and the J segment 10 bases; nucleotides outside the gene matches: 14. CDR1 is MNHEY, CDR2 SVGAGI, per germline. The CDR3 protein is CASSRAGSGISQYF. CDR3 coding DNA: TGTGCCAGCAGTCGGGCAGGGAGCGGGATATCCCAGTACTTC.

The chain recombines TRBV2 with TRBJ1-6; TRBD1 agrees at 8 bases. Per the germline V gene, CDR1 is SNHLY and CDR2 is FYNNEI. V dropped 2 bases and J dropped 7; count of bases not matched to a gene: 4. CDR3 size: 15 residues. Here the CDR3 reads CASSELRTGNSPLHF. Written as DNA, the CDR3 is TGTGCCAGCAGTGAACTCCGGACAGGGAATTCACCCCTCCACTTT.

V usage is TRBV9 and J usage is TRBJ1-5; D perhaps matches TRBD1 (5 bases). Germline V gives CDR1 SGDLS, CDR2 YYNGEE. The V end was cut by 4 bases, the J end by 5 bases, with 10 bases between. The CDR3 runs to 13 residues. The CDR3 loop is CASSPRVDQPQHF. As DNA, the CDR3 is TGTGCCAGCAGCCCCAGGGTGGATCAGCCCCAGCATTTT.

V and J are TRBV5-6 and TRBJ2-3; TRBD2 agrees at 7 bases. The junction had 10 bases not matched to a gene; V was cut back by 3 bases and J by 6 bases. This CDR3 comprises 15 residues. Per the germline V gene, CDR1 is SGHDT and CDR2 is YYEEEE. The chain's CDR3 is CASSSLPGGRDTQYF. The CDR3 region has the DNA TGTGCCAGCAGCTCACTCCCGGGGGGAAGGGATACGCAGTATTTT.

This clone turned up a few times. The rearrangement uses TRBV7-2 and TRBJ2-7; D call uncertain. V lost 0 bases, J lost 2 bases, and 11 bases lay in between. The germline CDR1 and CDR2 sequences are SGHTA and FQGNSA. The CDR3 runs to 15 residues. CDR3 amino acids: CASSLAGTAAYEQYF. CDR3 DNA: TGTGCCAGCAGCTTAGCGGGCACCGCGGCCTACGAGCAGTACTTC.

The chain carries TRBV5-1 and TRBJ2-5; 8 nucleotides line up with TRBD1. Germline V gene lookup returns CDR1 SGHRS and CDR2 YFSETQ. V was clipped by 4 bases and J by 1 base; unmatched bases: 6. The CDR3 sequence is 15 residues long. The CDR3 bases are TGCGCCAGCAGCCGACAGGGGAGTAGCCAAGAGACCCAGTACTTC. Protein: CASSRQGSSQETQYF.

The CDR3 nucleotides read TGTGCCAGCAGCTCGCAACCTAGTGGCGAGCAGTACTTC. Translating gives CASSSQPSGEQYF. The rearrangement links TRBV14 to TRBJ2-7; no clear D gene. Germline V CDR1 and CDR2: SGHDN, FVKESK. V gave up 5 bases and J gave up 6 bases, with 14 bases separating them. CDR3 length: 13 residues.

The chain links TRBV7-2 to TRBJ2-3, with 9 bases fitting TRBD2. Germline V gene data show CDR1 as SGHTA and CDR2 as FQGNSA. The CDR3 sequence is 15 residues long. J gave up 5 bases and V 6 bases, and 9 bases lay outside the gene matches. As DNA, the CDR3 is TGTGCCAGCAGTCGAACTAGCGGGCCCCAAGATACGCAGTATTTT. It yields the protein CASSRTSGPQDTQYF.